This T cell receptor (beta chain) came from a study of T cell responses to AZD1222 COVID-19 vaccine. The CDR3 runs 16 residues. V lost 5 bases to trimming and J lost 4 bases, with 20 bases between them. Germline V gene sequence: CDR1 LNHDA, CDR2 SQIVND (reference sequence). Sequencing used immunoSEQ multiplex PCR; TCRdb keeps in-frame clones, though not all of them. Here the sample spans about 76,000 clones, roughly 88% being singletons. Remarks on this clone: Its cognate antigen is unknown.

Study-level points and caveats: Possibly, clonal diversity was underestimated; donors were largely white British and included more females. AZD1222 recipients seropositive at baseline numbered only six or seven. Among vaccine-associated CD4 TCRs, coverage spanned spike, with dominance at 160-218 and 743-854. A reported finding is that nearly half of spike-specific TCRs target unmutated variant regions.

This sample comprised peripheral blood, obtained on day 0 of MenACWY control vaccination. This TCR derives from an adult in good health. This rearrangement joins TRBV19 to TRBJ1-1; maybe TRBD1 (6 bases). CDR3 sequence (DNA): TGTGCCAGTAGTCCCTCCCCACAGGGCAGGGGCACTGAAGCTTTCTTT. Amino acids: CASSPSPQGRGTEAFF.